This T cell receptor (beta chain) was obtained from a study of cytomegalovirus exposure and HLA in healthy donors. Study-wide context: Early release data held roughly 90 million unique TCRs from HLA-typed donors. General study points: Earlier analysis found most TCR beta V segments productive about 87% or about 30% of the time. In a later analysis, a missense DCLRE1C variant was linked to TCR beta V- and J-gene trimming.

Researchers ran the PCR with 60 Vbeta and 13 Jbeta primers. Clones were read by immunoSEQ multiplex PCR, and TCRdb kept only the in-frame ones, dropping some. The sample consists of about 180,000 clones, 70% to 85% of them appearing once. Note on this clone: No antigen is known for it.

The V end was cut by 10 bases, the J end by 2 bases, with 18 bases between. The CDR3 runs to 15 residues. Germline CDR1 is SEHNR and CDR2 is FQNEAQ (reference sequence). This sequence joins TRBV7-9 and TRBJ2-1, with D maybe TRBD2 (6 bases). This TCR was sampled from a girl aged 2-10 years in good health and CMV-seropositive. Sequences were obtained from PBMCs. The CDR3 nucleotides read TGTGCCACCAACCCATTCGGCGGGGCCTACAATGAGCAGTTCTTC. Its protein is CATNPFGGAYNEQFF.